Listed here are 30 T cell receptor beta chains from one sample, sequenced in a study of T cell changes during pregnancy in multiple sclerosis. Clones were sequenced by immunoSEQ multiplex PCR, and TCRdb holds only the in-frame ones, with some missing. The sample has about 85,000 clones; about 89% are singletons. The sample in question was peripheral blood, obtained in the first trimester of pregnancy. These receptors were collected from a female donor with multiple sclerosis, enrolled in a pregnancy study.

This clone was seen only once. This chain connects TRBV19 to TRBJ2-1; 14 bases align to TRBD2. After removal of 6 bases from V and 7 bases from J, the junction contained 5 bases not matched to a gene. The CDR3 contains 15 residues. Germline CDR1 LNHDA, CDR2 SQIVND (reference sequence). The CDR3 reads CASRSGLAGGNEQFF. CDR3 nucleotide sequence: TGTGCCAGTAGGTCCGGACTAGCGGGGGGAAATGAGCAGTTCTTC.

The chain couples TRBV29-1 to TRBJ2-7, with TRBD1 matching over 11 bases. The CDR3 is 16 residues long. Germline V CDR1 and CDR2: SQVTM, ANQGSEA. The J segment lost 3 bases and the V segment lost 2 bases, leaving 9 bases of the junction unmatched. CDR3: CSVERPRTGGYYEQYF. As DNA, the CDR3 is TGCAGCGTTGAACGGCCCCGGACAGGGGGCTACTACGAGCAGTACTTC.

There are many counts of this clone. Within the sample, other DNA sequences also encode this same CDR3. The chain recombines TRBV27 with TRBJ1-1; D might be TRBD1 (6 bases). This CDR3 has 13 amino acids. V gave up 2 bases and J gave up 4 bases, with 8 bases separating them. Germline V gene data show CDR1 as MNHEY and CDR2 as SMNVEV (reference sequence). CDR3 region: CASSLGRGTEAFF. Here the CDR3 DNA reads TGTGCCAGCAGTTTAGGCAGGGGCACTGAAGCTTTCTTT.

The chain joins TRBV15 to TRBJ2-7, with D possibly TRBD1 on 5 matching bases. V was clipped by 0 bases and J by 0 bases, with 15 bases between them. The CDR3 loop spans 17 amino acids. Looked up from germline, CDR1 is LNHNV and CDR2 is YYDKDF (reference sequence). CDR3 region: CATSREYWGYSSYEQYF. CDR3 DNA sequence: TGTGCCACCAGCAGAGAGTATTGGGGCTACAGCTCCTACGAGCAGTACTTC.

CDR3 DNA sequence: TGCGCCAGCTGGTCAGGGAGGACTAATGAAAAACTGTTTTTT. Translating gives CASWSGRTNEKLFF. V usage is TRBV5-1 and J usage is TRBJ1-4, with a possible D match to TRBD1 (5 bases). There are 14 residues in the CDR3. Germline V gives CDR1 SGHRS, CDR2 YFSETQ. V shed 7 bases and J shed 2 bases, with 12 bases lying between them.

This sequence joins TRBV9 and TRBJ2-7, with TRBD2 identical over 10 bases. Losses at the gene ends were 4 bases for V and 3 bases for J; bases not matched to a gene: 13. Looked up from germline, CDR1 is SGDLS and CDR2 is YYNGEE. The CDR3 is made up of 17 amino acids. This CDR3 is CASSPSWLAGASYEQYF. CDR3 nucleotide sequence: TGTGCCAGCAGCCCCTCCTGGCTAGCGGGAGCCAGCTACGAGCAGTACTTC.

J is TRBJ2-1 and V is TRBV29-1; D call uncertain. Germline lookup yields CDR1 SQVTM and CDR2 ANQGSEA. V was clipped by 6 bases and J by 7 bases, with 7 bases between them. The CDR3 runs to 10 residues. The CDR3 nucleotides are TGCAGCGTGGCGGTAAATGAGCAGTTCTTC. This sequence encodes CSVAVNEQFF.

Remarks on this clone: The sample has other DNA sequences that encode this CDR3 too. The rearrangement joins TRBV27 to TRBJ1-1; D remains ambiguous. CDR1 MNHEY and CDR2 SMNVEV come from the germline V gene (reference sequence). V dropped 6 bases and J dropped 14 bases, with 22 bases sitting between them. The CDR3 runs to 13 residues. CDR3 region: CASSRSPDLTAFF. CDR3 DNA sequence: TGTGCCAGCAGCCGTAGCCCCGATCTGACGGCCTTCTTT.

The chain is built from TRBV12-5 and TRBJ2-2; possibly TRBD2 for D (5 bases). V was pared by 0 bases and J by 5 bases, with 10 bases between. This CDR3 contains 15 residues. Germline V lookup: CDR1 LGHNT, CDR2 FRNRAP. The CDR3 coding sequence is TGTGCTAGTGGTTTGGTTCTAGCTGAGACCGGGGAGCTGTTTTTT. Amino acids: CASGLVLAETGELFF.

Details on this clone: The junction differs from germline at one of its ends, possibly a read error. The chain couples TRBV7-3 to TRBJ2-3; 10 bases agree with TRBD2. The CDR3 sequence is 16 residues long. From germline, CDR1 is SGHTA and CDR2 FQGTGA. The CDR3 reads CASSLTLAGVTDTQYF. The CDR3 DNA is TGTGCCAGCAGCCTAACGCTAGCGGGAGTAACAGATACGCAGTATTTT.

The CDR3 sequence: CAWTEGTYEQYF. CDR3 nucleotide sequence: TGTGCCTGGACGGAGGGAACCTACGAGCAGTACTTC. The chain employs TRBV30 and TRBJ2-7, with a possible D match to TRBD2 (6 bases). Looked up from germline, CDR1 is GTSNPN and CDR2 is SVGIG (reference sequence). Trimming took 4 bases from V and 2 from J, leaving 9 bases between them. The CDR3 is made up of 12 amino acids.

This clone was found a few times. The CDR3 sequence is CASSDTREADGYTF. The CDR3 nucleotides read TGTGCCAGCAGTGATACCAGGGAGGCAGACGGCTACACCTTC. The V gene is TRBV6-4, the J gene TRBJ1-2; maybe TRBD1 (5 bases). The length of the CDR3 is 14 residues. Trimming pared 3 bases from V and 8 bases from J, leaving 16 bases between. Germline CDR1 and CDR2: MRHNA and SNTAGT.

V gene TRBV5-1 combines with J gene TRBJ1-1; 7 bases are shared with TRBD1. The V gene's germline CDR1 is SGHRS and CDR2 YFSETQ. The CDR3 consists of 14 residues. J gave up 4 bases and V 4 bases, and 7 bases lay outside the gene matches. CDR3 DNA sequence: TGCGCCAGCAGCCTAATGACAGGGCCCACTGAAGCTTTCTTT. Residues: CASSLMTGPTEAFF. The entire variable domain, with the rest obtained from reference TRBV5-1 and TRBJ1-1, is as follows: KAGVTQTPRYLIKTRGQQVTLSCSPISGHRSVSWYQQTPGQGLQFLFEYFSETQRNKGNFPGRFSGRQFSNSRSEMNVSTLELGDSALYLCASSLMTGPTEAFFGQGTRLTVV.

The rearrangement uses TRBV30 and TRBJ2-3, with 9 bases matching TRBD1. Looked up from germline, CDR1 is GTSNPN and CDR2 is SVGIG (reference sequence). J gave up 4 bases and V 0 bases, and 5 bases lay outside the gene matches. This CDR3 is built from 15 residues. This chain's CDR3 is CAWSVDRGWADTQYF. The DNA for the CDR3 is TGTGCCTGGAGTGTGGACAGGGGATGGGCAGATACGCAGTATTTT.

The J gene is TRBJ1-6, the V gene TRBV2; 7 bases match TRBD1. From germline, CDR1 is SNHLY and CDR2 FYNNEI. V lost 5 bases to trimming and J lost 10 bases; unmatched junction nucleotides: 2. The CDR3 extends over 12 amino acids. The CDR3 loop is CASSRQGSPLHF. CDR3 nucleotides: TGTGCCAGCAGTAGACAGGGCTCACCCCTCCACTTT.

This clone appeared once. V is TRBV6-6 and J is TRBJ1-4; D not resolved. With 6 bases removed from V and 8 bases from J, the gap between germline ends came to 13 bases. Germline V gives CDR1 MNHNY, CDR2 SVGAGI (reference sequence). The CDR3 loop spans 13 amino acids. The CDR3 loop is CASSYRVSEKLFF. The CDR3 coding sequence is TGTGCCAGCAGCTACCGAGTTTCGGAAAAACTGTTTTTT.

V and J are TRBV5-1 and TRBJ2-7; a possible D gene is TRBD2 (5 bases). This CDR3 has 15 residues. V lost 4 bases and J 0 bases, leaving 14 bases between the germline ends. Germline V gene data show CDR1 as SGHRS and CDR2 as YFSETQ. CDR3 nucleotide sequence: TGCGCCAGCAGCCTGTCCGAGCGGAGCTCCTACGAGCAGTACTTC. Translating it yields CASSLSERSSYEQYF. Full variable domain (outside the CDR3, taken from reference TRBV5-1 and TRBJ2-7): KAGVTQTPRYLIKTRGQQVTLSCSPISGHRSVSWYQQTPGQGLQFLFEYFSETQRNKGNFPGRFSGRQFSNSRSEMNVSTLELGDSALYLCASSLSERSSYEQYFGPGTRLTVT.

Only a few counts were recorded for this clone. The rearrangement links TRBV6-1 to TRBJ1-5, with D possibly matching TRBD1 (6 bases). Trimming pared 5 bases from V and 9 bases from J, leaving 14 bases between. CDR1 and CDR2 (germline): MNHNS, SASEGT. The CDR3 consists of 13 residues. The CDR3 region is CASSLQGDRPQHF. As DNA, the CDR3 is TGTGCCAGCAGTTTACAGGGTGACCGGCCCCAGCATTTT.

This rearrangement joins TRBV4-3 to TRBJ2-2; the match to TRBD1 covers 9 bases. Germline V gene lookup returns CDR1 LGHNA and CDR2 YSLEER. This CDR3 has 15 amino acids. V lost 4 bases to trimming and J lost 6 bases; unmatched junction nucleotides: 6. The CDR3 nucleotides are TGCGCCAGCAGCCTCGGACAGGGGCAGGCCGGGGAGCTGTTTTTT. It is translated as CASSLGQGQAGELFF.

The CDR3 coding sequence is TGTGCCAGCAGCTTGGGGGGGCAAGAGACCCAGTACTTC. It codes for CASSLGGQETQYF. The chain couples TRBV7-3 to TRBJ2-5, with 7 bases aligning to TRBD2. This CDR3 has 13 residues. The V segment lost 3 bases and the J segment 2 bases; nucleotides outside the gene matches: 0. The germline V gene encodes CDR1 SGHTA and CDR2 FQGTGA.

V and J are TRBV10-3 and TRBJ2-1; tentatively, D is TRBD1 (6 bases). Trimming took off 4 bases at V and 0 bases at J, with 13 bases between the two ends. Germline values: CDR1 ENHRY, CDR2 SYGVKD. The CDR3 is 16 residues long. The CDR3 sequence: CAISVAGASSYNEQFF. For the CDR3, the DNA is TGTGCCATCAGTGTAGCAGGGGCCAGCTCCTACAATGAGCAGTTCTTC.

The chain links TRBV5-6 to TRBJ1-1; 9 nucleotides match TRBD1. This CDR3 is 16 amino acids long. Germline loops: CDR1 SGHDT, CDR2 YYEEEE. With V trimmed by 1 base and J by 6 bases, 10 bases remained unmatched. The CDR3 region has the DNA TGTGCCAGCAGCTTGTTTCTACAGGGGGCGTTAGCTGAAGCTTTCTTT. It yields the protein CASSLFLQGALAEAFF.

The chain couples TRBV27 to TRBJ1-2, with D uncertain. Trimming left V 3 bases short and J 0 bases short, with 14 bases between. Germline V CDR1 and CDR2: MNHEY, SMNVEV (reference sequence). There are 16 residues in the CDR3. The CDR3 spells CASSFAPPVSNYGYTF. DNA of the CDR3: TGTGCCAGCAGTTTCGCACCTCCAGTGTCTAACTATGGCTACACCTTC.

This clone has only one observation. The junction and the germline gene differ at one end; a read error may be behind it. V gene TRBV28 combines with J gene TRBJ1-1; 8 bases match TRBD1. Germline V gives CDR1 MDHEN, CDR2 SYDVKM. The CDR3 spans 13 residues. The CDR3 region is CAAKQGAAGSFSF. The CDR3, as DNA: TGTGCCGCGAAGCAGGGGGCGGCGGGTAGCTTTTCTTTT.

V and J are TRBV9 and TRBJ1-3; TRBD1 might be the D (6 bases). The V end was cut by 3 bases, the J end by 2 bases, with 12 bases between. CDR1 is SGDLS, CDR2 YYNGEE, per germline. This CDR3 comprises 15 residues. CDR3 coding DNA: TGTGCCAGCAGCGCCTTAACAGGGCCTGGAAACACCATATATTTT. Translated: CASSALTGPGNTIYF.

The CDR3 coding sequence is TGTGCCAGTAGTATTAGAGGTGGGTTGGATATCGGTGAGCAGTTCTTC. As protein: CASSIRGGLDIGEQFF. This chain joins TRBV19 and TRBJ2-1; D uncertain. This CDR3 spans 16 amino acids. V lost 3 bases and J lost 9, with 21 bases in between. Germline V lookup: CDR1 LNHDA, CDR2 SQIVND (reference sequence). The whole variable domain, remainder taken from reference TRBV19 and TRBJ2-1, is DGGITQSPKYLFRKEGQNVTLSCEQNLNHDAMYWYRQDPGQGLRLIYYSQIVNDFQKGDIAEGYSVSREKKESFPLTVTSAQKNPTAFYLCASSIRGGLDIGEQFFGPGTRLTVL.

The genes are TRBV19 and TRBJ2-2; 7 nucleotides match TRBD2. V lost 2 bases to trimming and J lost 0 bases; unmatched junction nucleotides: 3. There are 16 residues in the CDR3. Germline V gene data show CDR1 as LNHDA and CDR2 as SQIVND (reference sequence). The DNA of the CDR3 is TGTGCCAGTAGTATATGGCTAGCGGCGAACACCGGGGAGCTGTTTTTT. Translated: CASSIWLAANTGELFF.

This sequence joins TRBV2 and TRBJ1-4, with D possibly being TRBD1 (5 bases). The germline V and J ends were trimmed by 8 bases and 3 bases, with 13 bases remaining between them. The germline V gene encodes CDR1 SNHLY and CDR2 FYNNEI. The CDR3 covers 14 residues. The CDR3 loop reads CASRIDRSNEKLFF. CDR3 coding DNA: TGTGCCAGCCGGATAGACAGATCTAATGAAAAACTGTTTTTT. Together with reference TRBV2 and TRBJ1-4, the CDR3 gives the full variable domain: EPEVTQTPSHQVTQMGQEVILRCVPISNHLYFYWYRQILGQKVEFLVSFYNNEISEKSEIFDDQFSVERPDGSNFTLKIRSTKLEDSAMYFCASRIDRSNEKLFFGSGTQLSVL.

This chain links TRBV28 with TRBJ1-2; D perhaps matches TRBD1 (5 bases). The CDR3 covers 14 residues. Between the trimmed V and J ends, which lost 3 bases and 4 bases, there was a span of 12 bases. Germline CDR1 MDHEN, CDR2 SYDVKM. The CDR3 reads CASSLGRVAYGYTF. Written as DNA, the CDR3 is TGTGCCAGCAGTTTGGGCAGGGTAGCCTATGGCTACACCTTC.

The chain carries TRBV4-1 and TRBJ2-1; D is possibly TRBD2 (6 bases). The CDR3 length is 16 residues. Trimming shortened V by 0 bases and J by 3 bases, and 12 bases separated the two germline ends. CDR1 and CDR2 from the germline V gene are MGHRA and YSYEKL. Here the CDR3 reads CASSQDLREHYNEQFF. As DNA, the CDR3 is TGCGCCAGCAGCCAAGATCTCCGGGAGCACTACAATGAGCAGTTCTTC.